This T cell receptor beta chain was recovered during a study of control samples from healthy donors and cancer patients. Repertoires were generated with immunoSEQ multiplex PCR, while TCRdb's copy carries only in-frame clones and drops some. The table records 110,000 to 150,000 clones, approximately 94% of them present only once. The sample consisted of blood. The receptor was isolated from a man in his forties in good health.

CDR3 coding DNA: TGTGCCAGCAGTGAAGCAAGAGGAAGGACAGGGAATGGCTACACCTTC. Protein product: CASSEARGRTGNGYTF. The chain employs TRBV6-1 and TRBJ1-2; 8 bases are shared with TRBD1. After removal of 0 bases from V and 6 bases from J, the junction contained 9 bases not matched to a gene. The V gene's germline CDR1 is MNHNS and CDR2 SASEGT. The CDR3 has 16 residues.